This T cell receptor (beta chain) stems from a study of blood T cell repertoires in COVID-19. Overall study context: The cDNA or gDNA used as material had been derived from T cells, B-cell-depleted T cells, or PBMCs.

In the source study's methods: Amplification from reference gene primers served as the basis for estimated nucleated cell counts. Here immunoSEQ multiplex PCR was the method, and the copy in TCRdb shows in-frame clones only, minus some. D and trimming come from the DNA, and the V and J calls and clone size come from that table. The sample has almost 200,000 clones; around 92% are singletons. Adults between about 18 and 89 years of age took part from 20 to 25 US areas. Two negative PCRs, clearance, or symptom resolution were required of recovered Cohort 3 donors. This clonotype originated in a woman aged 18-29 years who had recovered from COVID-19. Sequenced input: PBMCs or T cells enriched from blood (not recorded which).

This chain's CDR3 is CASSILLAGGLVGDTQYF. In nucleotides, the CDR3 is TGCGCCAGCAGCATCCTTCTAGCGGGGGGCTTGGTAGGAGATACGCAGTATTTT. The gene calls are TRBV5-1 and TRBJ2-3, with TRBD2 identical over 11 bases. Germline CDR1 is SGHRS and CDR2 is YFSETQ. J was trimmed by 5 bases and V by 4 bases; bases with no gene match: 15. The length of the CDR3 is 18 residues.